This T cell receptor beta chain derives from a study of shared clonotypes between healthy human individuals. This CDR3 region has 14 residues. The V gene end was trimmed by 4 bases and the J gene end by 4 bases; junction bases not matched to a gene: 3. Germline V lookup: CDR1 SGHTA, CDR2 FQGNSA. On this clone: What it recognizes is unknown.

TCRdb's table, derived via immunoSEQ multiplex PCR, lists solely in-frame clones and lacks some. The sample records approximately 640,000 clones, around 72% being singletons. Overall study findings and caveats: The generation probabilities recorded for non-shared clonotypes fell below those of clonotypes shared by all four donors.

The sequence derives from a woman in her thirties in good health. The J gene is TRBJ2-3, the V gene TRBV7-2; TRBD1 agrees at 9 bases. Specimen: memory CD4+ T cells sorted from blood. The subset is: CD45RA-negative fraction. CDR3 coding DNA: TGTGCCAGCAGCTACAGGGGGCAGGCAGATACGCAGTATTTT. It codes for CASSYRGQADTQYF.